This T cell receptor (beta chain) was observed in a study of shared clonotypes between healthy human individuals (dated by TCRdb to 2018 to 2020). Background on the whole study: The cohort included three men and a couple of women between 18 and 49 years of age. For each donor, three plates each were used for CD4 naive and CD4 memory, two plates were used for CD8 naive, and one plate was used for CD8 memory. The study deeply sequenced blood TCR repertoires of 5 or 6 healthy adults to estimate repertoire size and the extent of clonotype sharing between individuals. Libraries were prepared and TCR repertoires were sequenced by different laboratories using diverse techniques, in order to increase sequencing depth and limit assay-specific biases. Per donor, leukapheresis produced somewhere between about 0.94 and 8.9 billion PBMCs.

Comment on this clone: The antigen it recognizes is unknown. There are no base qualities to consult, and no much larger clone falls within one base.

Summary of the overall study and its limitations: Pairwise subsampling led to the expectation that sequencing depth would affect the degree of clonotype sharing among donors. Clonotypes shared by all four sorted-subset donors showed higher generation probabilities than non-shared clonotypes. Estimated clonotype richness was generally larger for naive than for memory subsets. Sharing across a few donors was observed for around 5% of naive CD4, less than 4% of naive CD8, about 2.5% of memory CD4, and about 0.39% of memory CD8 clonotypes. Because the study included a small number of donors, the genetic and exposure-history diversity represented was limited. Even with the large sequencing depth, rarefaction of the sorted-subset datasets indicated that sequencing was incomplete. Sampling was limited to blood, and TCR repertoires in tissue likely differ from TCR repertoires in blood.

The donors were healthy, HIV-negative adults with no recently reported acute infections or vaccinations. Only Caucasian adults living in Nashville, Tennessee, USA were represented among the donors. Magnetic negative selection was used to enrich CD4+ T cells, after which naive cells were positively selected on CD45RA and the negative fraction became the memory subset. After blood collection by leukapheresis, PBMCs were isolated using Ficoll-Histopaque density gradient centrifugation and then cryopreserved in the vapor phase of liquid nitrogen. Analytical flow cytometry was used to check the purity and quantity of each magnetically sorted T cell population. Each sorted fraction had its genomic DNA isolated and then quantified by UV absorbance on a Nanodrop 2000c. V is pared back by 1 base and J by 7 bases, with 13 bases lying between the germline termini. CDR1 and CDR2 are read off the germline V gene (reference sequence) as LNHNV and YYDKDF. Counted from cysteine to phenylalanine, this CDR3 has 15 amino acids. Solely the CDR3 DNA is kept, with 45 bases framed from the first base.

Using the deep immunoSEQ assay, TCR CDR3 regions were amplified from genomic DNA by multiplex PCR. For each cell subset, the extracted genomic DNA was distributed evenly across all wells of several immunoSEQ 96-well plates, and each plate served as one replicate. For sorted subsets, each replicate PCR was loaded with around 200 ng genomic DNA, equivalent to about 33,000 T cell genomes. Purified libraries were quantified with a Qubit 3.0 fluorometer, sized on a Bioanalyzer 2100, and re-quantified with the KAPA Library Quantification kit. A separate single-read 150-cycle Illumina NextSeq 550 flow cell was used to sequence each immunoSEQ 96-well plate. The original pipeline was this. Because only junctional sequences without quality scores were contained in the immunoSEQ output, filtering matching that applied to full-length reads could not be performed. Sequences were annotated with PyIR, a Python wrapper for IgBLAST v1.9, and V/J genes and CDR3 were assigned using IMGT germline references. Reads were removed for weak V/J assignments (E-value above 1e-6), missing CDR3, stop codons, out-of-frame junctions, or ambiguous translated residues. V3J clonotypes were defined as sequences sharing the same inferred V gene, J gene, and CDR3 amino acid sequence. Percentage overlap between repertoires was calculated by dividing the number of shared unique clonotypes by the size of the smaller repertoire. Repertoire richness was assessed with RTK rarefaction, the Chao1 estimator, and Recon v2.1 estimates of unobserved clonotypes. For all TCRbeta clonotypes obtained by the gDNA method from a handful of donors, generation probabilities were computed with OLGA. TCRdb holds this immuneACCESS table with in-frame rearrangements only. Some clones are missing; in checked studies, unresolved V genes explain under half, and the rest has no known cause. From that table come the V and J calls and clone size; the DNA was used to work out D and trimming. This sample is represented by about 2.3 million clones; 85% to 95% of them were singletons. The ten biggest clones cover 0.3% to 0.4% of the sample.

Rearrangement joined TRBV15 to TRBJ1-4; a weak D assignment points to TRBD1 (6 bases agree). This receptor was obtained from a man between 18 and 29 years old in good health. Some clones in this sample may be carry-over from other donors' samples. Sequenced material: naive CD4+ T cells from PBMCs. The cell subset or site label here, explained by the study, means: CD45RA+ positively selected. The CDR3 reads CATSRVGGLGEKLFF. The sequenced DNA is TGTGCCACCAGCAGAGTCGGGGGGCTCGGTGAAAAACTGTTTTTT. The reference TRBV15 and TRBJ1-4 proteins fill in what lies around the CDR3, so the full variable domain reads DAMVIQNPRYQVTQFGKPVTLSCSQTLNHNVMYWYQQKSSQAPKLLFHYYDKDFNNEADTPDNFQSRRPNTSFCFLDIRSPGLGDTAMYLCATSRVGGLGEKLFFGSGTQLSVL.